This T cell receptor beta chain emerged from a study of T cells in Graves' hyperthyroidism and ophthalmopathy (dated by TCRdb to the late 2010s). Regarding the research as a whole: Peripheral blood was collected at initial diagnosis, before any treatment. To identify TCR V-J signatures that set the groups apart, the researchers used a discovery cohort of 100 patients, made up of under 45 with Graves' ophthalmopathy and 57 with stable Graves' hyperthyroidism. Prospective prediction of ophthalmopathy was tested in an independent validation cohort consisting of some 20 hyperthyroidism patients and over 15 patients who later progressed to ophthalmopathy. The 100 or so discovery patients were randomly split 7:3 into training and test sets. Thyroid tissue and blood T-cell repertoires from roughly 6 Graves' hyperthyroidism patients were also compared in the study. Following sampling, methimazole starting at 30 mg daily was given to hyperthyroidism patients, and high-dose intravenous methylprednisolone was given to ophthalmopathy patients. The paper describes TCR Vbeta CDR3 sequencing of about 140 peripheral blood samples, made up of 43 ophthalmopathy patients, roughly 72 hyperthyroidism patients and 17 progressor patients. Beyond this particular receptor, the publication reports: No statistical method was used to fix the sample size in advance, and group allocation was not hidden from the investigators. Most expanded thyroid clonotypes (frequency above 0.001) were also found in blood, which suggests that blood repertoires may mirror thyroid immune responses. In cross-validation, a model built on a 13 V-J signature told ophthalmopathy apart from stable hyperthyroidism with 85% to 90% sensitivity and approximately 81% specificity, and in testing the same model reached 80%/75%. In validation, progression to ophthalmopathy was predicted by the model with roughly 71% sensitivity and 72% to 85% specificity, a median of 6.5 months before onset.

The V end loses 5 bases and the J end loses 3 bases, and a stretch of 16 bases separates them. The germline V gene encodes CDR1 MNHNS and CDR2 SASEGT. The CDR3 runs 15 residues from the cysteine to the phenylalanine. Here the CDR3 DNA is all that survives: 45 bases in frame from base 1. Amplification of TCR beta CDR3 regions was carried out from RNA transcripts. The TCR CDR3 was subjected to a first round of RT-PCR using the HTBI primer set and the Qiagen OneStep RT-PCR kit. A second multiplex PCR round built the libraries, followed by size selection and purification. Sequencing of the libraries was done on an Illumina HiSeq2000 using paired-end 100 bp reads. The authors processed their data as follows. SOAPnuke was used to process the raw data, removing reads that contained adapters or uncalled bases, had a mean Phred below 15, or lacked an exact match to the constant primer or identifier. COPE v1.2.5 was used to merge the high-quality paired reads, and each unique nucleotide sequence was defined as a clonotype. MiTCR v1.1 was used to align clonotypes to the IMGT TRBV, TRBD and TRBJ reference segments. The analysis included only V-J combinations with a frequency above 0.0001, which together covered around 99% of the repertoires. A TCS score was defined as the ratio between F50 (clonal expansion) and ExV (chaos), using BLOSUM62-based TCRdist between CDR3 peptides within each V-J. Welch's t-statistics and random forest reduced 514 V-J features to about 13, which were used in a naive Bayes classifier (R e1071). Starting from the raw public reads, TCRdb applied fastp trimming at Q25, assembled clones with MiXCR and retained in-frame beta chains. Every distinct CDR3 protein forms one entry, paired with its most common genes and DNA. V and J calls and clone size were set by TCRdb, not the authors. The sample table contains about 400,000 distinct CDR3 sequences; only one count was recorded for 15% to 19% of them. Approximately 14% of the sample comes from the top ten.

This clonotype has at least ten counts. There is no known antigen for this receptor. Qualities for individual bases were not recorded, and no much larger clone is one base off. Graves' hyperthyroidism was defined as stable when no progression to ophthalmopathy occurred over 18 months of follow-up. Hyperthyroidism patients were newly diagnosed, with disease duration under 2 months, and aged 18 to 65 years. Exclusion was applied to patients with uncontrolled infections, other autoimmune diseases, pregnancy or lactation. Diagnoses relied on clinical symptoms, serum thyroxine and TRAb, thyroid ultrasound and orbital computed tomography. Ficoll-Paque density gradient centrifugation was used to isolate PBMCs from approximately 10 ml of fresh peripheral blood. Total RNA was extracted using Trizol reagent, and RNA quality was assessed on an Agilent 2100 Bioanalyzer.

Sequencing was done on a sample of blood. The V and J genes are TRBV6-1 and TRBJ2-5; the D segment could be TRBD2, given 5 matching bases. The sequence was collected from a woman aged 18-35 years with Graves' hyperthyroidism. The DNA is as follows: TGTGCCAGCAGTCCCTCGGGTAGAGGGAAAGAGACCCAGTACTTC. It specifies CASSPSGRGKETQYF.